A single sample is the source of the 15 T cell receptor beta chains below, sequenced in a study of cytomegalovirus exposure and HLA in healthy donors. Use of 60 Vbeta and 13 Jbeta primers characterized the PCR. Measured with immunoSEQ multiplex PCR; TCRdb has only the in-frame clones, and not every one. The profile shows around 200,000 clones, around 80% of them singletons. Sequencing input: PBMCs. These receptors were obtained from a woman under 40 in good health and CMV-seropositive.

The V call is TRBV14, the J call TRBJ2-5, with D uncertain. Germline V gene sequence: CDR1 SGHDN, CDR2 FVKESK. The CDR3 spans 13 residues. The germline V and J ends were trimmed by 1 base and 8 bases, with 11 bases remaining between them. Here the CDR3 reads CASSQVRQGTQYF. The DNA for the CDR3 is TGTGCCAGCAGCCAAGTGAGACAAGGTACCCAGTACTTC.

The chain employs TRBV7-9 and TRBJ1-2; TRBD1 agrees at 9 bases. CDR1 is SEHNR, CDR2 FQNEAQ, per germline (reference sequence). The CDR3 totals 16 residues. Germline trimming cut 4 bases from V and 6 bases from J; bases unmatched to any gene: 12. The chain's CDR3 is CASSSQAGQGPDGYTF. Here the CDR3 DNA reads TGTGCCAGCAGCTCTCAGGCAGGACAGGGGCCCGATGGCTACACCTTC. Full variable domain (missing parts from reference TRBV7-9 and TRBJ1-2): DTGVSQNPRHKITKRGQNVTFRCDPISEHNRLYWYRQTLGQGPEFLTYFQNEAQLEKSRLLSDRFSAERPKGSFSTLEIQRTEQGDSAMYLCASSSQAGQGPDGYTFGSGTRLTVV.

The chain has TRBV1 and TRBJ1-1; TRBD1, as called in the table, went unchecked against the DNA. TRBV1 represents a pseudogene. This CDR3 contains 16 residues. CDR3 amino acids: CTSSQESGTGVPEAFF. DNA for the CDR3: TGCACCAGCAGCCAAGAATCCGGGACAGGGGTCCCTGAAGCTTTCTTT.

V and J are TRBV7-9 and TRBJ2-1; D may be TRBD1 (6 bases). Germline V lookup: CDR1 SEHNR, CDR2 FQNEAQ (reference sequence). This CDR3 is 16 amino acids long. Deletions cut 5 bases from V and 6 bases from J, with 20 bases between. CDR3 sequence reads: CASSAQGQGNVNEQFF. In DNA, the CDR3 is TGTGCCAGCAGCGCACAGGGTCAGGGGAACGTCAATGAGCAGTTCTTC.

The chain employs TRBV4-3 and TRBJ2-1; unclear D gene. CDR3 length: 13 residues. Per the germline V gene, CDR1 is LGHNA and CDR2 is YSLEER. Deletions cut 0 bases from V and 8 bases from J, with 8 bases between. Here the CDR3 reads CASSQDVVYEQFF. CDR3 nucleotide sequence: TGCGCCAGCAGCCAAGATGTCGTATATGAGCAGTTCTTC.

The rearrangement uses TRBV6-5 and TRBJ2-1; TRBD2 matches 8 bases. This CDR3 region has 15 residues. J gave up 10 bases and V 6 bases, and 14 bases lay outside the gene matches. The germline CDR1 and CDR2 sequences are MNHEY and SVGAGI. The CDR3 DNA is TGTGCCAGCAGGAGGGGGACTAGACTAATCCGAGAGCAGTTCTTC. Translation: CASRRGTRLIREQFF.

This CDR3 is CASGLGLADNNEQFF. Written as DNA, the CDR3 is TGTGCTAGTGGTCTAGGACTAGCTGATAACAATGAGCAGTTCTTC. V gene TRBV12-5 combines with J gene TRBJ2-1; the match to TRBD2 covers 8 bases. CDR1 LGHNT and CDR2 FRNRAP come from the germline V gene. This CDR3 region has 15 residues. Unmatched junction bases numbered 8, after V lost 5 bases and J lost 5 bases.

This chain links TRBV15 with TRBJ2-7; the D gene is possibly TRBD1 (5 bases). This CDR3 is 13 amino acids long. The V end lost 1 base, the J end lost 2 bases, and 6 bases lay between the germline ends. The germline V gene encodes CDR1 LNHNV and CDR2 YYDKDF (reference sequence). The CDR3 DNA sequence: TGTGCCACCAGCAGAGGACAGCCCTACGAGCAGTACTTC. This translates into CATSRGQPYEQYF.

The chain is built from TRBV20-1 and TRBJ2-3; the match to TRBD2 covers 7 bases. Germline values: CDR1 DFQATT, CDR2 SNEGSKA (reference sequence). CDR3 length: 11 amino acids. J lost 8 bases, V lost 3 bases, and 2 bases had no gene match. The CDR3 DNA reads TGCAGTGCTAGCGGGGAGGGTACGCAGTATTTT. Its translation is CSASGEGTQYF.

The chain combines TRBV15 with TRBJ1-2; D possibly corresponds to TRBD1 (5 bases). CDR3 length equals 14 residues. In germline, CDR1 is LNHNV, CDR2 YYDKDF (reference sequence). V was shortened by 4 bases and J by 1 base, with 10 bases between the two germline ends. CDR3 loop: CATSIRGFNYGYTF. In DNA, the CDR3 is TGTGCCACCAGCATTAGGGGATTTAACTATGGCTACACCTTC.

Only one count was recorded for this clone. V gene TRBV5-1 combines with J gene TRBJ2-5; TRBD2 might be the D (5 bases). This CDR3 comprises 14 residues. From germline, CDR1 is SGHRS and CDR2 YFSETQ. V dropped 5 bases and J dropped 1 base, with 12 bases sitting between them. CDR3 nucleotide sequence: TGCGCCAGCAGACCTTCCAGCGGCCAAGAGACCCAGTACTTC. Translating gives CASRPSSGQETQYF.

This rearrangement joins TRBV6-4 to TRBJ1-2; 8 positions agree with TRBD1. The CDR3 is 13 residues long. V lost 5 bases to trimming and J lost 8 bases; unmatched junction nucleotides: 7. CDR1 and CDR2 from the germline V gene are MRHNA and SNTAGT. In nucleotides, the CDR3 is TGTGCCAGCAGTCCGACAGGGGAAGGCGGCTACACCTTC. Protein sequence: CASSPTGEGGYTF.

The V call is TRBV7-9, the J call TRBJ1-3, with 7 bases that match TRBD1. The junction had 13 bases not matched to a gene; V was cut back by 5 bases and J by 0 bases. The germline V gene encodes CDR1 SEHNR and CDR2 FQNEAQ (reference sequence). The CDR3 consists of 18 residues. CDR3 coding DNA: TGTGCCAGCAGCCCGCGGGACAGAGAGTTCCTCTCTGGAAACACCATATATTTT. It codes for CASSPRDREFLSGNTIYF.

This clone occurred a few times. V and J are TRBV15 and TRBJ2-2; no clear D gene. Germline CDR1 and CDR2: LNHNV and YYDKDF (reference sequence). CDR3 length: 16 residues. V lost 0 bases, J lost 0 bases, and 8 bases lay in between. In DNA form, the CDR3 reads TGTGCCACCAGCAGAGATTTGGGCGCGAACACCGGGGAGCTGTTTTTT. It translates to CATSRDLGANTGELFF. The full variable domain, in which reference TRBV15 and TRBJ2-2 provide the parts outside the CDR3, is DAMVIQNPRYQVTQFGKPVTLSCSQTLNHNVMYWYQQKSSQAPKLLFHYYDKDFNNEADTPDNFQSRRPNTSFCFLDIRSPGLGDTAMYLCATSRDLGANTGELFFGEGSRLTVL.

CDR3 nucleotide sequence: TGTGCCAGCAGTGAAGGAGGGAGAGGCTACGAGCAGTACTTC. It codes for CASSEGGRGYEQYF. The chain is built from TRBV2 and TRBJ2-7, with a tentative D call TRBD2 (5 bases). Germline values: CDR1 SNHLY, CDR2 FYNNEI. V was clipped by 1 base and J by 3 bases, with 10 bases between them. The CDR3 extends over 14 amino acids.